Each of the 29 T cell receptor beta chains below was sequenced from the same sample in a study of CD8+CD57+ T cells in acquired aplastic anemia. An expansion of CD8+CD57+ cells by flow cytometry had been shown in patients chosen for sequencing. CDR3 and TCR beta VDJ profiling relied on a genomic DNA template. TCRdb called the reads again in MiXCR, with one record for every CDR3 protein. This repertoire shows 200,000 to 300,000 distinct CDR3 sequences, 82% found once; its top ten account for roughly two fifths. The sequenced material came from sorted CD4+, CD8+, or CD8+CD57+ T cells (not recorded which) from PBMCs. These receptors all come from a human donor with aplastic anemia.

This clonotype was picked up a small number of times. CDR3 loop: CASSSSGGPDTQYF. CDR3 coding DNA: TGTGCCAGCAGCTCCTCGGGGGGTCCCGATACGCAGTATTTT. J is TRBJ2-3 and V is TRBV5-5; 7 bases align to TRBD2. Germline CDR1 SGHKS, CDR2 YYEKEE (reference sequence). Unmatched junction bases numbered 7, after V lost 3 bases and J lost 6 bases. This CDR3 region has 14 residues.

A few counts support this clonotype. The chain links TRBV11-3 to TRBJ2-3; TRBD1 might be the D (6 bases). Germline V gives CDR1 SGHNT, CDR2 YENEEA. The CDR3 is 16 amino acids. The V end lost 0 bases, the J end lost 1 base, and 11 bases lay between the germline ends. The CDR3 sequence is CASSLDLTGGTDTQYF. CDR3 in DNA: TGTGCCAGCAGCTTAGATCTGACAGGAGGCACAGATACGCAGTATTTT.

Points on this clonotype: A much larger clone lies one base from this, so it may be a read error. This is likely a read error, given that the CDR3 carries no conserved phenylalanine or tryptophan at its end. The limits of the CDR3 on the DNA are not certain, so only TCRdb's listed CDR3 is given. The gene calls are TRBV2 and TRBJ1-1; no check of the table's D call, TRBD1, against the DNA was made. The V gene's germline CDR1 is SNHLY and CDR2 FYNNEI. The CDR3 adds up to 15 amino acids, both ends counted. This CDR3 reads CASSDGGIHEQLFGP.

This rearrangement joins TRBV15 to TRBJ2-7, with a weak D call TRBD1 (6 bases). Trimming stripped 5 bases from V and 10 bases from J, with 21 bases between. The CDR3 is made up of 14 amino acids. From germline, CDR1 is LNHNV and CDR2 YYDKDF (reference sequence). In DNA, the CDR3 is TGTGCCACCAGCGGGGGCTCCCGCCAAGACGCCCAGTACTTC. Translated: CATSGGSRQDAQYF.

On this clonotype: Its ends do not fully match the called genes, so a read error is possible. The chain recombines TRBV7-3 with TRBJ2-3; 11 bases are shared with TRBD2. Per the germline V gene, CDR1 is SGHTA and CDR2 is FQGTGA. The CDR3 covers 14 residues. CDR3 amino acids: CANSLAGGPSEQFF. The CDR3 DNA reads as TGTGCCAACAGTCTAGCGGGGGGACCTTCTGAGCAGTTTTTT.

The chain carries TRBV7-8 and TRBJ2-7; possible D gene TRBD2, 5 bases. Germline CDR1 reads SGHVS; CDR2 reads FQNEAQ. V was pared by 7 bases and J by 4 bases, with 29 bases between. The CDR3 has 18 residues. This chain's CDR3 is CASNFEGDRNALYYEQYV. The CDR3 nucleotides read TGTGCCAGCAACTTTGAGGGAGACCGGAATGCGCTTTATTACGAGCAGTACGTC.

In the case of this clonotype: An end of the junction differs from the germline gene, which may be a read error. V usage is TRBV5-1 and J usage is TRBJ2-1, with TRBD1 matching 10 bases. The CDR3 loop spans 16 amino acids. Germline-derived CDR1 and CDR2 are SGHRS and YFSETQ. In DNA form, the CDR3 reads TGTGCCAGCAGCTTTGCCCAGGGACAGGGGAGCGATGAGCAGTTCTTC. Translated, it gives CASSFAQGQGSDEQFF.

The V and J genes are TRBV4-3 and TRBJ1-2, with no clear D. This CDR3 has 14 amino acids. In germline, CDR1 is LGHNA, CDR2 YSLEER. Trimming took off 0 bases at V and 5 bases at J, with 10 bases between the two ends. CDR3 sequence reads: CASSQDRSRYGYTF. DNA for the CDR3: TGCGCCAGCAGCCAAGATAGAAGTAGGTATGGCTACACCTTC.

The chain is built from TRBV7-9 and TRBJ1-1; D gene uncertain. The CDR3 is made up of 15 amino acids. The V gene's germline CDR1 is SEHNR and CDR2 FQNEAQ (reference sequence). V lost 5 bases and J lost 1, with 14 bases in between. The CDR3 region has the DNA TGTGCCAGCAGCCATCCTATGACTAGGAACACTGAAGCTTTCTTT. The encoded protein is CASSHPMTRNTEAFF.

This rearrangement joins TRBV7-2 to TRBJ2-6; a possible D gene is TRBD2 (6 bases). Germline CDR1 SGHTA, CDR2 FQGNSA. The CDR3 has 16 residues. The germline V and J ends were trimmed by 1 base and 14 bases, with 21 bases remaining between them. CDR3 amino acids: CASSLVGTSSYELLTF. CDR3 DNA: TGTGCCAGCAGCTTAGTAGGCACTAGCTCCTACGAGCTCCTGACTTTC.

Worth noting for this clonotype: Compared with germline, one end of the junction differs, possibly owing to a read error. V is TRBV9 and J is TRBJ2-5, with a weak D call TRBD2 (6 bases). From germline, CDR1 is SGDLS and CDR2 YYNGEE. The CDR3 is 14 amino acids. The CDR3 bases are TGTGCCACCAGCATGGGCAGCGGGCAAGAGACCGAGGACTTC. Amino acid sequence: CATSMGSGQETEDF.

As regards this clonotype: The final CDR3 position lacks the conserved phenylalanine or tryptophan, pointing to a likely read error. The DNA is left out, because the CDR3 cannot be placed on it with certainty; the CDR3 is given as TCRdb lists it. The chain links TRBV2 to TRBJ2-5. The CDR3 comprises 14 residues, both ends counted. Germline loops: CDR1 SNHLY, CDR2 FYNNEI. The CDR3: CASSDGSIQETQFG.

As for this clonotype: No conserved phenylalanine or tryptophan ends this CDR3, so it is likely a read error. The DNA is omitted, as the CDR3 cannot be located on it reliably, and the CDR3 follows TCRdb's listing. The rearrangement uses TRBV9 and TRBJ2-3; the D call in the table, TRBD1, was not verified against the DNA. The CDR3 sequence runs 13 residues, both termini included. The germline CDR1 and CDR2 sequences are SGDLS and YYNGEE. CDR3 amino acids: CASSLGPQSTHTL.

On this clonotype itself: Compared with germline, one end of the junction differs, possibly owing to a read error. V and J are TRBV7-4 and TRBJ2-3, with a tentative D call TRBD2 (6 bases). This CDR3 is built from 14 residues. Germline V gives CDR1 SGHVT, CDR2 SQSDAQ. This CDR3 is CASSFAGGHATEQF. The CDR3 DNA is TGTGCCAGCAGCTTTGCCGGAGGGCACGCCACGGAGCAGTTT.

Worth noting for this clonotype: The junction and the germline gene differ at one end; a read error may be behind it. The chain is built from TRBV7-9 and TRBJ2-3, with D hard to call. The CDR3 spans 13 residues. Germline assignment: CDR1 SEHNR and CDR2 FQNEAQ (reference sequence). CDR3 in amino acids: CASSSGDTHYFGF. The CDR3 DNA is TGTGCCAGCAGCTCCGGAGATACGCATTATTTTGGATTT.

The chain is built from TRBV11-1 and TRBJ2-1, with D tentatively TRBD1 (6 bases). The CDR3 has 14 amino acids. The germline V gene has CDR1 SGHAT and CDR2 FQDESV (reference sequence). V was shortened by 8 bases and J by 3 bases, with 14 bases between the two germline ends. The CDR3 DNA reads as TGTGCCAGCTCCCAGGGGACCGGCTACAATGAGCAGTTCTTC. Amino acid sequence: CASSQGTGYNEQFF.

The V call is TRBV9, the J call TRBJ2-7; D possibly corresponds to TRBD2 (6 bases). The CDR3 has 15 amino acids. The V gene lost 2 bases and the J gene lost 4 bases, with 16 bases spanning the gap. Per the germline V gene, CDR1 is SGDLS and CDR2 is YYNGEE. CDR3: CASSVAWDGGYEQYF. DNA for the CDR3: TGTGCCAGCAGCGTGGCCTGGGACGGGGGATACGAGCAGTACTTC. Looking up the rest from reference TRBV9 and TRBJ2-7 gives the full variable domain: DSGVTQTPKHLITATGQRVTLRCSPRSGDLSVYWYQQSLDQGLQFLIQYYNGEERAKGNILERFSAQQFPDLHSELNLSSLELGDSALYFCASSVAWDGGYEQYFGPGTRLTVT.

With respect to this clonotype: One end of the junction fails to match germline, which may point to a read error. This chain uses TRBV11-3 with TRBJ2-5, with D hard to call. The length of the CDR3 is 14 residues. CDR1 is SGHNT and CDR2 is YENEEA in the germline V gene. DNA for the CDR3: TGTGCCACCAGCATAGATCTGGCGCAAGAGACCCAGTACTTC. Amino acid sequence: CATSIDLAQETQYF.

This chain connects TRBV20-1 to TRBJ2-7; TRBD1 matches 10 bases. The ends lost 7 bases at V and 3 bases at J; junction bases unmatched: 6. Germline CDR1 reads DFQATT; CDR2 reads SNEGSKA (reference sequence). The CDR3 contains 13 residues. CDR3 sequence (DNA): TGCAGTGTCGGACAGGGGGATCTCTACGAGCAGTACTTC. Translating it yields CSVGQGDLYEQYF.

The chain is built from TRBV7-9 and TRBJ2-1, with 8 bases aligning to TRBD2. CDR3 length: 15 residues. V shed 3 bases and J 9 bases; nucleotides not matched to a gene: 10. Germline CDR1 and CDR2: SEHNR and FQNEAQ (reference sequence). In DNA, the CDR3 is TGTGCCAGCAGCTTTCAAAGAAGCGGGGGTGGTGAGCAGTTCTTC. It translates to CASSFQRSGGGEQFF.

The chain couples TRBV15 to TRBJ2-3; D is perhaps TRBD1 or TRBD2 (5 bases each). With the DNA end fitting TRBJ2-7 better, the J assignment may be wrong. Per the germline V gene, CDR1 is LNHNV and CDR2 is YYDKDF (reference sequence). This CDR3 is 14 amino acids long. For the CDR3, the DNA is TGTGCCACCAGCTTACGGGGACGTCCCTATACGCAGTACTTC. It specifies CATSLRGRPYTQYF.

V and J are TRBV2 and TRBJ2-5, with 7 bases identical to TRBD1. The CDR3 extends over 14 amino acids. V was pared by 6 bases and J by 2 bases, with 6 bases of the junction left unmatched. Germline V CDR1 and CDR2: SNHLY, FYNNEI. CDR3 protein: CASSRGGVQETQYF. The CDR3 DNA reads as TGTGCCAGCAGCAGAGGGGGCGTGCAAGAGACCCAGTACTTC.

The chain joins TRBV2 to TRBJ1-4; 7 nucleotides agree with TRBD1. The trim removed 6 bases at V and 7 bases at J, leaving 8 bases unmatched. This CDR3 comprises 14 residues. Germline V lookup: CDR1 SNHLY, CDR2 FYNNEI. CDR3 coding DNA: TGTGCCAGCAGCGTAGGGTCAGGGGGTGAAAAACTGTTTTTT. Translated, it gives CASSVGSGGEKLFF.

The J gene is TRBJ2-1, the V gene TRBV24-1; 9 bases fit TRBD2. The CDR3 contains 16 residues. The germline V gene encodes CDR1 KGHDR and CDR2 SFDVKD. The V and J ends lost 4 bases and 2 bases, in that order; junction bases with no gene match: 5. For the CDR3, the DNA is TGTGCCACCAGTGACCCTTCTAGCGGGACCTACAATGAGCAGTTCTTC. Translation gives CATSDPSSGTYNEQFF.

A note on this clonotype: The conserved phenylalanine or tryptophan is not found at the CDR3 terminus, so this likely reflects a read error. The DNA is left out, because the CDR3 cannot be placed on it with certainty; the CDR3 is given as TCRdb lists it. The rearrangement joins TRBV9 to TRBJ2-7; the listed D gene, TRBD1, was not tested against the DNA. The CDR3 length is 13 residues, termini included. Germline CDR1 SGDLS, CDR2 YYNGEE. The CDR3 sequence: CASSPWSTGANVL.

The chain has TRBV7-2 and TRBJ1-2, with D unclear. Between the trimmed V and J ends, which lost 6 bases and 7 bases, there was a span of 27 bases. CDR1 SGHTA and CDR2 FQGNSA come from the germline V gene. This CDR3 region has 17 residues. CDR3 nucleotides: TGTGCCAGCAGTCCTGATACCACAAGAATCTTAGCGGGTGGCTACACCTTC. Its translation: CASSPDTTRILAGGYTF. The full variable domain, rest sourced from reference TRBV7-2 and TRBJ1-2, is GAGVSQSPSNKVTEKGKDVELRCDPISGHTALYWYRQSLGQGLEFLIYFQGNSAPDKSGLPSDRFSAERTGGSVSTLTIQRTQQEDSAVYLCASSPDTTRILAGGYTFGSGTRLTVV.

The chain uses TRBV7-9 and TRBJ2-1; possibly TRBD2 for D (5 bases). CDR1 is SEHNR and CDR2 is FQNEAQ in the germline V gene (reference sequence). The V and J ends lost 3 bases and 12 bases respectively, with 24 bases between them. The CDR3 length is 16 residues. CDR3 protein: CASSFNSAMSSYAQFF. The CDR3 nucleotides read TGTGCCAGCAGCTTTAATAGCGCAATGAGCAGCTATGCGCAGTTCTTC.

The V call is TRBV7-6, the J call TRBJ2-4; 7 bases map to TRBD2. The CDR3 sequence is 12 residues long. The J segment lost 15 bases and the V segment lost 7 bases, leaving 12 bases of the junction unmatched. Germline V gene data show CDR1 as SGHVS and CDR2 as FNYEAQ. CDR3 residues: CASTGAGNISYF. In DNA, the CDR3 is TGTGCCAGCACCGGAGCGGGGAACATCTCGTACTTC.

As to this clonotype: In this CDR3 the conserved last residue, phenylalanine or tryptophan, is missing, so a read error is likely. The DNA is omitted, as the CDR3 cannot be located on it reliably, and the CDR3 follows TCRdb's listing. The V call is TRBV2, the J call TRBJ2-7; the DNA was not used to check the table's D call, TRBD1. Germline V gene data show CDR1 as SNHLY and CDR2 as FYNNEI. The CDR3 is made up of 13 amino acids, end residues included. The CDR3 spells CASRDRGSAVRQA.